One sample yielded the 18 T cell receptor beta chains listed below, sequenced in a study of T-cell reconstitution after alpha-beta-depleted transplantation in children (dated by TCRdb to about 2016). Explained via the paper, the treatment or condition label denotes: allogeneic hematopoietic cell transplantation with graft depleted of TCRalphabeta T cells and CD19 B cells. Libraries were built with PCR. The instrument given in TCRdb is Illumina HiSeq 2500. To normalize quantification of the TCRbeta repertoire, the TCR libraries were built with molecular barcoding that relied on unique molecular identifiers. TCRdb reran the public reads through fastp at Q25 and MiXCR, keeping productive beta chains. When rows share a CDR3 protein, they turn into one entry using the most common DNA and genes. This sample gives hundreds of thousands of distinct CDR3 sequences in total; about 17% of them show up just once. Jointly, the top ten make up about 41% of the sample.

The sample in question was PBMCs, mostly from graft donor cells, obtained 360 days after TCRalphabeta/CD19-depleted stem cell transplant. Receptors originate from a male patient aged 2 to 9 who had a stem cell transplant for acute lymphoblastic leukemia, so the T cells may come from the graft donor.

The sample holds a few counts of this clonotype. This sequence joins TRBV28 and TRBJ1-4; unclear D gene. The germline gives CDR1 MDHEN, CDR2 SYDVKM. This CDR3 is built from 15 residues. Trimming stripped 2 bases from V and 0 bases from J, with 7 bases between. In DNA form, the CDR3 reads TGTGCCAGCAGTTTAATCCCGACAACTAATGAAAAACTGTTTTTT. This codes for CASSLIPTTNEKLFF.

The chain couples TRBV12-3 or TRBV12-4 to TRBJ2-1; 8 positions agree with TRBD1. This CDR3 is built from 19 residues. V was pared by 5 bases and J by 0 bases, with 15 bases of the junction left unmatched. This CDR3 reads CASSRAVGQGASSYNEQFF. The CDR3 nucleotides read TGTGCCAGCAGTCGAGCGGTGGGGCAGGGGGCCAGCTCCTACAATGAGCAGTTCTTC.

This sequence joins TRBV12-3 or TRBV12-4 and TRBJ1-2; the D is unclear. The V gene lost 3 bases and the J gene lost 0 bases, with 8 bases spanning the gap. The CDR3 length is 14 residues. This CDR3 is CASSFAVANYGYTF. CDR3 nucleotides: TGTGCCAGCAGTTTTGCGGTAGCTAACTATGGCTACACCTTC.

The chain employs TRBV20-1 and TRBJ2-6; D is ambiguous. The germline CDR1 and CDR2 sequences are DFQATT and SNEGSKA (reference sequence). V dropped 3 bases and J dropped 0 bases, with 6 bases sitting between them. This CDR3 contains 14 residues. This CDR3 reads CSASEPSGANVLTF. The CDR3 DNA reads TGCAGTGCTAGCGAGCCCTCTGGGGCCAACGTCCTGACTTTC.

The V call is TRBV10-3, the J call TRBJ1-4; D may be TRBD1 (5 bases). The CDR3 contains 13 residues. CDR1 is ENHRY, CDR2 SYGVKD, per germline. V was pared by 5 bases and J by 2 bases, with 6 bases between. The chain's CDR3 is CAISRGTNEKLFF. DNA for the CDR3: TGTGCCATCAGTCGGGGCACTAATGAAAAACTGTTTTTT.

This chain uses TRBV7-3 with TRBJ2-1, with D unclear. This CDR3 has 13 residues. Trimming stripped 3 bases from V and 9 bases from J, with 12 bases between. Per germline, CDR1 SGHTA and CDR2 FQGTGA. The CDR3 here is CASSFRSHGEQFF. The CDR3 DNA is TGTGCCAGCAGCTTTAGGAGCCACGGTGAGCAGTTCTTC.

This clonotype appeared a few times. V usage is TRBV2 and J usage is TRBJ2-3; a weak D match, TRBD1 (6 bases). V was pared by 3 bases and J by 1 base, with 8 bases between. This CDR3 contains 14 residues. CDR1 and CDR2 (germline): SNHLY, FYNNEI. The CDR3 loop is CASSDRGRTDTQYF. In DNA, the CDR3 is TGTGCCAGCAGTGACAGGGGACGCACAGATACGCAGTATTTT.

At least ten counts were recorded for this clonotype. The V gene is TRBV10-3, the J gene TRBJ1-2; no clear D. The CDR3 is 12 amino acids. Germline V lookup: CDR1 ENHRY, CDR2 SYGVKD. Trimming took off 9 bases at V and 4 bases at J, with 12 bases between the two ends. DNA of the CDR3: TGTGCCATTTCCGAGACCTCCTATGGCTACACCTTC. Its protein product is CAISETSYGYTF.

This clonotype has just a few counts. V is TRBV3-1 and J is TRBJ2-1; a possible D gene is TRBD2 (7 bases). V lost 3 bases and J 6 bases, leaving 27 bases between the germline ends. The V gene's germline CDR1 is LGHDT and CDR2 YNNKEL (reference sequence). This CDR3 spans 19 amino acids. The DNA of the CDR3 is TGTGCCAGCAGCCACTTTCTGGGGGGCGGGAGCCCCAGGAGCAATGAGCAGTTCTTC. This encodes CASSHFLGGGSPRSNEQFF.

V usage is TRBV7-3 and J usage is TRBJ2-2; no clear D. The V and J ends lost 1 base and 0 bases respectively, with 3 bases between them. Germline values: CDR1 SGHTA, CDR2 FQGTGA. CDR3 length: 14 amino acids. The DNA of the CDR3 is TGTGCCAGCAGCTTAATAGCGAACACCGGGGAGCTGTTTTTT. Its protein is CASSLIANTGELFF.

This clonotype occurred a few times. The genes are TRBV27 and TRBJ2-7, with 8 bases identical to TRBD1. The CDR3 spans 16 residues. The V and J ends lost 3 bases and 4 bases, in that order; junction bases with no gene match: 11. Germline values: CDR1 MNHEY, CDR2 SMNVEV (reference sequence). CDR3 in DNA: TGTGCCAGCAGTTTCCTCCGACAGGGGTGGGCTTACGAGCAGTACTTC. This codes for CASSFLRQGWAYEQYF.

This clonotype was seen only a few times. This chain links TRBV4-2 with TRBJ2-7; no reliable D call. CDR1 is LGHNA, CDR2 YNFKEQ, per germline. CDR3 length: 15 amino acids. Trimming took 3 bases from V and 1 from J, leaving 13 bases between them. The CDR3 loop is CASSQVLKDSYEQYF. The CDR3 DNA reads as TGTGCCAGCAGCCAGGTGCTAAAGGATTCCTACGAGCAGTACTTC.

In its sample, this clonotype was seen a few times. The CDR3 is CASSLTLPGRAFNPGELFF. The DNA of the CDR3 is TGTGCCAGCAGTTTAACCCTTCCCGGGAGGGCCTTTAACCCCGGGGAGCTGTTTTTT. The chain recombines TRBV28 with TRBJ2-2, with 8 positions matching TRBD2. With 2 bases clipped from V and 6 bases from J, the junction kept 17 bases outside the gene matches. The CDR3 length is 19 residues. The germline V gene encodes CDR1 MDHEN and CDR2 SYDVKM.

This clonotype was seen only a few times. J is TRBJ2-1 and V is TRBV12-5, with D possibly TRBD2 on 5 matching bases. Germline V gene lookup returns CDR1 LGHNT and CDR2 FRNRAP. The CDR3 is 17 amino acids. V lost 7 bases and J 8 bases, leaving 27 bases between the germline ends. This chain's CDR3 is CASAPRGKLVIRDEQFF. The CDR3 DNA reads as TGTGCTAGTGCCCCACGCGGAAAACTAGTTATCCGCGATGAGCAGTTCTTC.

This chain joins TRBV20-1 and TRBJ1-5; tentatively, D is TRBD1 (5 bases). The germline V gene encodes CDR1 DFQATT and CDR2 SNEGSKA (reference sequence). The CDR3 totals 15 residues. Trimming stripped 2 bases from V and 0 bases from J, with 11 bases between. The CDR3 reads CSARSGRDSNQPQHF. The CDR3 DNA sequence: TGCAGTGCTAGAAGCGGCAGGGATAGCAATCAGCCCCAGCATTTT.

The gene calls are TRBV5-1 and TRBJ1-2; tentative D call: TRBD1 (5 bases). CDR3 length equals 12 residues. Trimming removed 7 bases at V and 3 bases at J, with 10 bases between. The germline V gene encodes CDR1 SGHRS and CDR2 YFSETQ. CDR3 nucleotide sequence: TGCGCCAGCCAAGGGGATTACTATGGCTACACCTTC. It codes for CASQGDYYGYTF.

This clonotype was counted at least ten times. The chain joins TRBV4-3 to TRBJ2-7; no clear D. Germline V gene data show CDR1 as LGHNA and CDR2 as YSLEER. This CDR3 is 14 amino acids long. The V end was cut by 4 bases, the J end by 0 bases, with 10 bases between. The CDR3 DNA is TGCGCCAGCAGCCCTGACTTCTTCTCCTACGAGCAGTACTTC. Encoded protein: CASSPDFFSYEQYF.

This clonotype was picked up a small number of times. The chain employs TRBV4-1 and TRBJ2-3; perhaps TRBD2 as D (5 bases). V dropped 0 bases and J dropped 2 bases, with 9 bases sitting between them. The CDR3 has 15 residues. Germline V gives CDR1 MGHRA, CDR2 YSYEKL. CDR3 sequence reads: CASSQESGNTDTQYF. The CDR3, as DNA: TGCGCCAGCAGCCAAGAAAGCGGAAACACAGATACGCAGTATTTT.